This T cell receptor beta chain was recovered during a study of blood T cell repertoires in COVID-19. The wider study: Nucleic acid was either cDNA or gDNA, and it came from T cells, B-cell-depleted T cells, or PBMCs.

The authors' processing: Reference gene primer amplification gave nucleated cell count estimates. The repertoire was sequenced with immunoSEQ multiplex PCR; TCRdb's copy has only in-frame clones and lacks some. The V and J calls and clone size are taken from that table; D and trimming were inferred from the DNA. The sample shows 300,000 to 350,000 clones, 85% to 90% of them seen only once. The study assigned cohorts using participant-reported clinical history. The germline V gene has CDR1 MDHEN and CDR2 SYDVKM. The CDR3 runs to 17 residues. V was pared by 2 bases and J by 4 bases, with 12 bases of the junction left unmatched.

This sequence originates from a woman aged 25 to 45 who had recovered from COVID-19. V is TRBV28 and J is TRBJ2-7; 9 bases fit TRBD1. The sample taken for sequencing was PBMCs or T cells enriched from blood (not recorded which). The CDR3 region has the DNA TGTGCCAGCAGTTTACGGGGACAGGGAAGGTACGCATACGAGCAGTACTTC. It yields the protein CASSLRGQGRYAYEQYF.